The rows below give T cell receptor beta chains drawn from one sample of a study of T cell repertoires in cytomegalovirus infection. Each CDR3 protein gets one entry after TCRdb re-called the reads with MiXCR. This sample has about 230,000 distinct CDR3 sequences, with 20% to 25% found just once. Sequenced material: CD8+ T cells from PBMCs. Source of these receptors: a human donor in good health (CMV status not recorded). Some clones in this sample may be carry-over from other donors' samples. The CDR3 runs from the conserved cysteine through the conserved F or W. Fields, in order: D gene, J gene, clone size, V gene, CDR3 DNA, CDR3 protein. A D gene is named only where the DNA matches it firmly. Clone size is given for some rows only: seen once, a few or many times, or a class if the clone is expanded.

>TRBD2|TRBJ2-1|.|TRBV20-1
TGCAGTGCACAGCGACTAGCGGGGGTTTATGAGCAGTTCTTC
CSAQRLAGVYEQFF
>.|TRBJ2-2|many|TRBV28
TGTGCCAGCAGTAACAGAGGGTACACCGGGGAGCTGTTTTTT
CASSNRGYTGELFF
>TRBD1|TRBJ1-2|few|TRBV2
TGTGCCAGGGAAACAACAGGGGGCGATGGCTACACCTTC
CARETTGGDGYTF
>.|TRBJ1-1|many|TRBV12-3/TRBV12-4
TGTGCCAGCAGTATAACAGGTGAAGCTTTCTTT
CASSITGEAFF
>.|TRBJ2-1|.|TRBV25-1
TGTGCCAGCAGCCCTCTGGGATCGGGGACCTACAATGAGCAGTTCTTC
CASSPLGSGTYNEQFF
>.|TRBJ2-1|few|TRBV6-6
TGTGCCAGCAGTTACCCTGGTCGGGATGAGCAGTTCTTC
CASSYPGRDEQFF
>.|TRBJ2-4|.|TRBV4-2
TGTGCCAGCAGCCAAGATAAGTTCAAAAACATTCAGTACTTC
CASSQDKFKNIQYF
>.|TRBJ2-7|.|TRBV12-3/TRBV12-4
TGTGCCAGCGGGGTGACTAGTCCTTTAACCTACTACGAGCAGTACTTC
CASGVTSPLTYYEQYF
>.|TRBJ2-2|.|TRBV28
TGTGCCAGCAGTTTTATCGGGGCGACGAACACCGGGGAGCTGTTTTTT
CASSFIGATNTGELFF
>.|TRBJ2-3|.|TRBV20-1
TGCAGTGCTATCGGCAGCACAGATACGCAGTATTTT
CSAIGSTDTQYF
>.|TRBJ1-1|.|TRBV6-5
TGTGCCAGCAAGTCGGTTTTGAACACTGAAGCTTTCTTT
CASKSVLNTEAFF
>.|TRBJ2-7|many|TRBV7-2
TGTGCCAGCAGCTTAGCGAGGGGGGGGCCCGCCTACGAGCAGTACTTC
CASSLARGGPAYEQYF
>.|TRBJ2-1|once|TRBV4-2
TGTGCCAGCAGCCAAGACGCCGGCGGGCCGGTTGATGAGCAGTTCTTC
CASSQDAGGPVDEQFF
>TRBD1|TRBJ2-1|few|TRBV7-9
TGTGCCAGCAGATCGGACAGGGGGAGGAATGAGCAGTTCTTC
CASRSDRGRNEQFF
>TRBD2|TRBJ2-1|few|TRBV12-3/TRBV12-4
TGTGCCAGCAGTCTAGCGGGGAGAGATGAGCAGTTCTTC
CASSLAGRDEQFF
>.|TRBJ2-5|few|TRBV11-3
TGTGCCAGCAGCTTAGGCGCAGGGGATGGGGAGACCCAGTACTTC
CASSLGAGDGETQYF
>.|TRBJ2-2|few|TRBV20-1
TGCAGTGCTAGAGAGAAAGGGCTAGCTGGCACCGGGGAGCTGTTTTTT
CSAREKGLAGTGELFF
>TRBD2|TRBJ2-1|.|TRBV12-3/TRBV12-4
TGTGCCAGCTCCGCAGCGGGGGTCTTCTACAATGAGCAGTTCTTC
CASSAAGVFYNEQFF
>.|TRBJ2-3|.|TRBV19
TGTGCCACCTCAGAGAGGCGGTACCCAGATACGCAGTATTTT
CATSERRYPDTQYF
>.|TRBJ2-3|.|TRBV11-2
TGTGCCAGCAGCCAACTCGTAGGGGCAGATACGCAGTATTTT
CASSQLVGADTQYF
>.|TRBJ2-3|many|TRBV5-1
TGCGCCAGCAGCTTGACCCCAGAGAACATACGCACAGATACGCAGTATTTT
CASSLTPENIRTDTQYF
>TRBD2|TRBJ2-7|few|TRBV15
TGTGCCACCAGCGGGACTAGCGGGGGTACGTCGCAGTACTTC
CATSGTSGGTSQYF
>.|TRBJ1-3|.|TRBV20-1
TGCAGTGCTATGGGGACTGGAAACACCATATATTTT
CSAMGTGNTIYF